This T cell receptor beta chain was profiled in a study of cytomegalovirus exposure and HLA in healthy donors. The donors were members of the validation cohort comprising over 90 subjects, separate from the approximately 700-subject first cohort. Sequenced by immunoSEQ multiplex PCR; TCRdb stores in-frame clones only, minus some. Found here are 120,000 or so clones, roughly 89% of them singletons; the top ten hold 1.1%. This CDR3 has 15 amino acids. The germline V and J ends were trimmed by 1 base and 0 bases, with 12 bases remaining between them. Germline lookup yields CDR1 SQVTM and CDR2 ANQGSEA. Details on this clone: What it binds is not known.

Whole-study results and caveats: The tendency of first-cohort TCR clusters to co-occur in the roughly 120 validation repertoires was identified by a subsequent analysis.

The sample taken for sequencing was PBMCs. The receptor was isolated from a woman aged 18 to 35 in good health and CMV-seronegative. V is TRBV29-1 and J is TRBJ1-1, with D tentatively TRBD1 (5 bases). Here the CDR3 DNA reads TGCAGCGTTGAAGTTCACGCAGGGTTGAACACTGAAGCTTTCTTT. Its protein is CSVEVHAGLNTEAFF.